A single sample is the source of the 10 T cell receptor beta chains below, sequenced in a study of cytomegalovirus exposure and HLA in healthy donors. Use of 60 Vbeta and 13 Jbeta primers characterized the PCR. Clones were read by immunoSEQ multiplex PCR, and TCRdb kept only the in-frame ones, dropping some. The sample has 160,000 or so clones, roughly 80% seen once; the top ten hold roughly 9.7%. The source material was PBMCs. These receptors all come from a young man in good health and CMV-seropositive.

The rearrangement joins TRBV29-1 to TRBJ1-1; unclear D gene. The CDR3 spans 14 residues. The V and J ends lost 7 bases and 0 bases respectively, with 15 bases between them. The germline V gene has CDR1 SQVTM and CDR2 ANQGSEA. The CDR3 loop reads CSAERGDLNTEAFF. The DNA for the CDR3 is TGCAGCGCAGAACGAGGAGATTTGAACACTGAAGCTTTCTTT. The whole variable domain, remainder taken from reference TRBV29-1 and TRBJ1-1, is SAVISQKPSRDICQRGTSLTIQCQVDSQVTMMFWYRQQPGQSLTLIATANQGSEATYESGFVIDKFPISRPNLTFSTLTVSNMSPEDSSIYLCSAERGDLNTEAFFGQGTRLTVV.

The CDR3: CASSLGRANTEAFF. The DNA for the CDR3 is TGTGCCAGCAGCTTAGGCAGGGCGAACACTGAAGCTTTCTTT. V and J are TRBV7-2 and TRBJ1-1; a possible D gene is TRBD1 (5 bases). V shed 1 base and J shed 1 base, with 7 bases lying between them. CDR3 length equals 14 residues. Germline V gives CDR1 SGHTA, CDR2 FQGNSA.

V is TRBV19 and J is TRBJ2-7, with 9 bases identical to TRBD1. The trim removed 4 bases at V and 0 bases at J, leaving 7 bases unmatched. The germline gives CDR1 LNHDA, CDR2 SQIVND (reference sequence). CDR3 size: 16 residues. The CDR3 region is CASSTPGTGSSYEQYF. In DNA form, the CDR3 reads TGTGCCAGTAGTACCCCCGGGACAGGGAGCTCCTACGAGCAGTACTTC.

This clone has just one count. J is TRBJ2-3 and V is TRBV10-3, with D maybe TRBD1 (5 bases). V was cut by 7 bases and J by 2 bases, with 22 bases left in between. The CDR3 loop spans 17 amino acids. The V gene's germline CDR1 is ENHRY and CDR2 SYGVKD. The DNA for the CDR3 is TGTGCCATCAAAGAACAGGAATCATGGGGAATCACAGATACGCAGTATTTT. Its protein product is CAIKEQESWGITDTQYF.

The chain employs TRBV4-1 and TRBJ2-7; 10 bases map to TRBD2. This CDR3 is 16 amino acids long. After removal of 4 bases from V and 0 bases from J, the junction contained 6 bases not matched to a gene. Germline values: CDR1 MGHRA, CDR2 YSYEKL. CDR3 DNA sequence: TGCGCCAGCAGCCTACGGACTAGCGGTAGCTCCTACGAGCAGTACTTC. It yields the protein CASSLRTSGSSYEQYF.

V gene TRBV25-1 combines with J gene TRBJ2-1, with 7 bases aligning to TRBD2. The germline gives CDR1 MGHDK, CDR2 SYGVNS. J lost 8 bases, V lost 6 bases, and 13 bases had no gene match. The CDR3 sequence is 15 residues long. The CDR3 here is CASRQREGVIDEQFF. Here the CDR3 DNA reads TGTGCCAGCAGACAAAGGGAGGGAGTTATAGATGAGCAGTTCTTC.

As DNA, the CDR3 is TGTGCCAGCTCACCAACCACTAGCTTCCAAGAGACCCAGTACTTC. It yields the protein CASSPTTSFQETQYF. This rearrangement joins TRBV18 to TRBJ2-5, with D perhaps TRBD2 (6 bases). The CDR3 sequence is 15 residues long. V was clipped by 2 bases and J by 1 base, with 11 bases between them. Germline V lookup: CDR1 KGHSH, CDR2 LQKENI.

V usage is TRBV7-2 and J usage is TRBJ2-7, with D unresolved. V shed 1 base and J shed 2 bases, with 9 bases lying between them. The CDR3 length is 14 residues. CDR1 SGHTA and CDR2 FQGNSA come from the germline V gene. CDR3 sequence: CASSLGLATYEQYF. Written as DNA, the CDR3 is TGTGCCAGCAGCTTAGGACTTGCGACCTACGAGCAGTACTTC.

The rearrangement joins TRBV9 to TRBJ2-7; 7 nucleotides align to TRBD1. Germline-derived CDR1 and CDR2 are SGDLS and YYNGEE. The CDR3 loop spans 14 amino acids. The trim removed 4 bases at V and 2 bases at J, leaving 6 bases unmatched. The CDR3 spells CASSLTGEPYEQYF. CDR3 in DNA: TGTGCCAGCAGCTTAACAGGGGAACCCTACGAGCAGTACTTC. The full variable domain, with the rest looked up from reference TRBV9 and TRBJ2-7, is DSGVTQTPKHLITATGQRVTLRCSPRSGDLSVYWYQQSLDQGLQFLIQYYNGEERAKGNILERFSAQQFPDLHSELNLSSLELGDSALYFCASSLTGEPYEQYFGPGTRLTVT.

The chain couples TRBV7-3 to TRBJ2-2, with D maybe TRBD2 (6 bases). Trimming removed 2 bases from V and 0 bases from J, with 13 bases in between. There are 17 residues in the CDR3. The germline CDR1 and CDR2 sequences are SGHTA and FQGTGA. The CDR3 DNA sequence: TGTGCCAGCAGCTTACATCCCACTAGCCCGAACACCGGGGAGCTGTTTTTT. This sequence encodes CASSLHPTSPNTGELFF.